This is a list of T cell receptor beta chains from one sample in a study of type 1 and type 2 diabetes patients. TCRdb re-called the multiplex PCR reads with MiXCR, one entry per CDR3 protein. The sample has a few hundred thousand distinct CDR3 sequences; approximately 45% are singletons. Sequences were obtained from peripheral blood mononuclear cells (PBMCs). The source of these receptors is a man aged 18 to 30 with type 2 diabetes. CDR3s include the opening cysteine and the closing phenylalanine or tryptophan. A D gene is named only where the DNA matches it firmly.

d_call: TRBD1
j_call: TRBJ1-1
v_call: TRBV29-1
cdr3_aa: CSVEPGQGVTEAFF

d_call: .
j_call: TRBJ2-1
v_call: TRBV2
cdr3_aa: CASRGGTSRRNEQFF

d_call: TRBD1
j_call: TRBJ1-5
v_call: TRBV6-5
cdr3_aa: CASSAGQGGNQPQHF

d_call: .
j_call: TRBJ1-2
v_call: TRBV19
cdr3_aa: CASSIRDGYTF

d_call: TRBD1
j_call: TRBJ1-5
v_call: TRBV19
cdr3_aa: CASSFGTGGFQPQHF

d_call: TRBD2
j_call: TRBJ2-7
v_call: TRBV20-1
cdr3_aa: CSAPKAGGVVYEQYF

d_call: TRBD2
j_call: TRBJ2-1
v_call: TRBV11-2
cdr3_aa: CASSSRTSRTNEQFF

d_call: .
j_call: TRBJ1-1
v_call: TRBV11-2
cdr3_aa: CASSSGPGGTEAFF

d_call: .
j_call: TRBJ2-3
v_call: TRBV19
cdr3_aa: CASSLYREVTDTQYF

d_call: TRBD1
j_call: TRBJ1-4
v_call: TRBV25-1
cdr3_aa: CASSGGQSNEKLFF

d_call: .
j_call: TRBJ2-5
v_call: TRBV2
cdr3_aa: CASSGNQETQYF

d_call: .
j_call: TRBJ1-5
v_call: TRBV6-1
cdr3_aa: CASSQYEPQHF

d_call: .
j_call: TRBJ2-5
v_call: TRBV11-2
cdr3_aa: CASSLSASQIQETQYF

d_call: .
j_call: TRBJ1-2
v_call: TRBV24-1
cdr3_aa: CATRGNYGYTF

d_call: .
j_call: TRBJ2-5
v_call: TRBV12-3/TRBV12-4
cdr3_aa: CASSTAPETQYF

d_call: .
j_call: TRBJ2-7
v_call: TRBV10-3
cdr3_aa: CAISESEEGRSSYERYF

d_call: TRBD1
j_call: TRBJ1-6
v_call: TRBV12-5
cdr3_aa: CASGSVRGQGRSGPLHF